A single sample gave rise to the 15 T cell receptor beta chains below, sequenced in a study of beta chain features in type 1 diabetes. Notes on the study in general: TCRB CDR3s from Type 1 diabetes patients were moderately but significantly shorter in all four CD4+ subsets.

Antigen specificity for these receptors is unknown. Isolated RNA was reverse transcribed in full, so expressed TCRB transcripts were sequenced. The table came from immunoSEQ multiplex PCR; TCRdb's copy has only in-frame clones and leaves some out. The sample consists of around 150,000 clones, about a tenth of them appearing once. The specimen sequenced was central memory CD4+ T cells from blood. These receptors all come from a man aged 30-40 years with type 1 diabetes.

V is TRBV19 and J is TRBJ1-5, with a weak D call TRBD1 (6 bases). Germline V CDR1 and CDR2: LNHDA, SQIVND (reference sequence). V was trimmed by 11 bases and J by 3 bases, leaving 20 bases between them. The CDR3 consists of 15 residues. The DNA of the CDR3 is TGTGCCTCGACCACCAGGGGATCCAACAATCAGCCCCAGCATTTT. Its protein is CASTTRGSNNQPQHF.

The chain has TRBV7-6 and TRBJ1-2, with 9 bases lining up with TRBD1. The length of the CDR3 is 14 residues. Losses at the gene ends were 5 bases for V and 4 bases for J; bases not matched to a gene: 5. Per the germline V gene, CDR1 is SGHVS and CDR2 is FNYEAQ. CDR3 sequence reads: CASSPGQGGYGYTF. The CDR3 nucleotides are TGTGCCAGCAGCCCGGGACAGGGCGGCTATGGCTACACCTTC.

This clone showed up just a few times. V and J are TRBV7-3 and TRBJ2-1; D is unclear. Germline V gene lookup returns CDR1 SGHTA and CDR2 FQGTGA. With 2 bases removed from V and 4 bases from J, the gap between germline ends came to 12 bases. This CDR3 comprises 15 residues. The DNA of the CDR3 is TGTGCCAGCAGCTTAGGATCGACTCAATACAATGAGCAGTTCTTC. Amino acid sequence: CASSLGSTQYNEQFF.

This clone turned up a few times. V usage is TRBV5-1 and J usage is TRBJ2-3; possibly TRBD2 for D (6 bases). CDR1 is SGHRS and CDR2 is YFSETQ in the germline V gene. This CDR3 has 17 amino acids. Trimming stripped 0 bases from V and 0 bases from J, with 14 bases between. CDR3 loop: CASSLGYSGTSTDTQYF. CDR3 in DNA: TGCGCCAGCAGCTTGGGTTATAGCGGCACTAGCACAGATACGCAGTATTTT.

This clone appeared a few times. This chain connects TRBV6-6 to TRBJ2-1; D gene unclear. V was cut by 6 bases and J by 6 bases, with 12 bases left in between. The CDR3 runs 13 residues. The germline gives CDR1 MNHNY, CDR2 SVGAGI (reference sequence). The CDR3: CASSPRTFNEQFF. Written as DNA, the CDR3 is TGTGCCAGCAGCCCGCGAACCTTCAATGAGCAGTTCTTC.

The sample holds a few counts of this clone. This sequence joins TRBV5-4 and TRBJ2-1; tentatively, D is TRBD2 (6 bases). Trimming pared 3 bases from V and 9 bases from J, leaving 19 bases between. The germline V gene encodes CDR1 SGHNT and CDR2 YYREEE (reference sequence). The CDR3 consists of 15 residues. CDR3 in DNA: TGTGCCAGCAGCTCCGGGAGAAGTGGAGTAGGTGAGCAGTTCTTC. Its protein is CASSSGRSGVGEQFF.

The V gene is TRBV4-3, the J gene TRBJ2-5; D is unclear. Germline assignment: CDR1 LGHNA and CDR2 YSLEER. V lost 0 bases to trimming and J lost 4 bases, with 6 bases between them. The CDR3 sequence is 13 residues long. The CDR3, as DNA: TGCGCCAGCAGCCAAGAACTCTCAGAGACCCAGTACTTC. It is translated as CASSQELSETQYF.

This clone was counted a few times. V gene TRBV30 combines with J gene TRBJ2-1; no clear D gene. Germline V gene data show CDR1 as GTSNPN and CDR2 as SVGIG (reference sequence). Trimming stripped 2 bases from V and 10 bases from J, with 18 bases between. CDR3 length: 14 amino acids. CDR3 loop: CAWSNTASSREQFF. In DNA form, the CDR3 reads TGTGCCTGGAGTAATACTGCCTCTTCTCGGGAGCAGTTCTTC.

This clone was observed a handful of times. The V call is TRBV6-1, the J call TRBJ2-7, with 11 positions matching TRBD2. This CDR3 is 18 amino acids long. Per the germline V gene, CDR1 is MNHNS and CDR2 is SASEGT. V dropped 1 base and J dropped 4; count of bases not matched to a gene: 12. In DNA, the CDR3 is TGTGCCAGCAGTGAAGAGGACGGGATACTAGCGGGGGCTTACGAGCAGTACTTC. Protein product: CASSEEDGILAGAYEQYF.

On this clone itself: The same CDR3 is also encoded by other DNA sequences in this sample. The rearrangement uses TRBV14 and TRBJ2-7, with 10 bases that match TRBD1. J was trimmed by 3 bases and V by 4 bases; bases with no gene match: 3. Germline assignment: CDR1 SGHDN and CDR2 FVKESK. This CDR3 is built from 14 residues. The DNA for the CDR3 is TGTGCCAGCAGCCCACGGACAGGGGGCTACGAGCAGTACTTC. Amino acids: CASSPRTGGYEQYF.

This clone turned up a few times. The chain combines TRBV7-2 with TRBJ1-5; D is undetermined. V lost 5 bases to trimming and J lost 4 bases, with 9 bases between them. The germline CDR1 and CDR2 sequences are SGHTA and FQGNSA. The CDR3 sequence is 13 residues long. In DNA, the CDR3 is TGTGCCAGCAGCCCCGCGGGGAATCAGCCCCAGCATTTT. It specifies CASSPAGNQPQHF. Full variable domain (missing parts from reference TRBV7-2 and TRBJ1-5): GAGVSQSPSNKVTEKGKDVELRCDPISGHTALYWYRQSLGQGLEFLIYFQGNSAPDKSGLPSDRFSAERTGGSVSTLTIQRTQQEDSAVYLCASSPAGNQPQHFGDGTRLSIL.

This chain uses TRBV7-6 with TRBJ2-2; the match to TRBD2 covers 7 bases. V trimming: 4 bases; J trimming: 6 bases; junction bases outside the gene matches: 5. The CDR3 has 14 residues. Per germline, CDR1 SGHVS and CDR2 FNYEAQ. The DNA of the CDR3 is TGTGCCAGCAGCTCCGATCTAGCGGCCGGGGAGCTGTTTTTT. Translated, it gives CASSSDLAAGELFF.

The chain uses TRBV5-1 and TRBJ2-3, with 11 bases identical to TRBD2. Germline trimming cut 0 bases from V and 6 bases from J; bases unmatched to any gene: 9. This CDR3 is 17 amino acids long. CDR1 and CDR2 from the germline V gene are SGHRS and YFSETQ. The CDR3 DNA sequence: TGCGCCAGCAGCTTGGTTCTAGCGGGAGGTCTCGGGGATACGCAGTATTTT. Protein: CASSLVLAGGLGDTQYF.

This clone was counted a few times. The CDR3 here is CASSPQKNTEAFF. The CDR3 region has the DNA TGTGCCAGCAGCCCACAAAAGAACACTGAAGCTTTCTTT. The chain combines TRBV7-2 with TRBJ1-1; D remains unclear. The CDR3 consists of 13 residues. Germline V gene sequence: CDR1 SGHTA, CDR2 FQGNSA. V was clipped by 5 bases and J by 1 base, with 8 bases between them.

This clone came up a few times. The chain joins TRBV5-1 to TRBJ2-1, with TRBD2 identical over 10 bases. The CDR3 length is 17 residues. Germline V gives CDR1 SGHRS, CDR2 YFSETQ. Unmatched junction bases numbered 9, after V lost 0 bases and J lost 6 bases. In DNA, the CDR3 is TGCGCCAGCAGCTTGGCTAGCGGGAGAGACAGTTTCAATGAGCAGTTCTTC. It specifies CASSLASGRDSFNEQFF.